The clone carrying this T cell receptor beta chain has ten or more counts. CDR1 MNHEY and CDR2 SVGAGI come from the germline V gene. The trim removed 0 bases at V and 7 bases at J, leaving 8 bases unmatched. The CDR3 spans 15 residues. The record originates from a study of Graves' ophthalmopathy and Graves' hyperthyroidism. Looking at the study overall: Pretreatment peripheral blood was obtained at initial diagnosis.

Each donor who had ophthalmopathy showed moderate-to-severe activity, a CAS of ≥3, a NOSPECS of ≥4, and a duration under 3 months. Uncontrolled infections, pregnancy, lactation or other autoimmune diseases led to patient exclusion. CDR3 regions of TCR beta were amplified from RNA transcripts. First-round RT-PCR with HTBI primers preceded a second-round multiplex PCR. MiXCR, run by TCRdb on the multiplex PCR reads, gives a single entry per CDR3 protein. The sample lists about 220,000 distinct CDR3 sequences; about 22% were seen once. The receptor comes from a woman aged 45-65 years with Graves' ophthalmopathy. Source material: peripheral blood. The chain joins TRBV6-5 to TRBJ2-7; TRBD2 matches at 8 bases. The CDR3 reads CASSYSSSGSEEQYF. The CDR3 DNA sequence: TGTGCCAGCAGTTACTCGTCCAGCGGGAGTGAGGAGCAGTACTTC.